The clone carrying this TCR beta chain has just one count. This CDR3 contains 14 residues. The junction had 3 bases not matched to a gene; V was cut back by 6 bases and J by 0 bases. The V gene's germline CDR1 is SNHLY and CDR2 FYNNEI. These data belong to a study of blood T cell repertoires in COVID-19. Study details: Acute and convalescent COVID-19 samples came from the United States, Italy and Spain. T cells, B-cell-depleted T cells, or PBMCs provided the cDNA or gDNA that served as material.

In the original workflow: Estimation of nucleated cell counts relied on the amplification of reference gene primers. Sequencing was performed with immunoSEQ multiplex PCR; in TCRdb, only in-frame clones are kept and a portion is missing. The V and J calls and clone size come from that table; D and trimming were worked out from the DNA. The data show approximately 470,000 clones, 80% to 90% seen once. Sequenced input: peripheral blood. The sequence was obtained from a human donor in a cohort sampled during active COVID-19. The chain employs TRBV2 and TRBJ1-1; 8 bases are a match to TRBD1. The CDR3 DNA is TGTGCCAGCAGGGACAGGGAAATGAACACTGAAGCTTTCTTT. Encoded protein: CASRDREMNTEAFF.